This TCR beta chain was captured in a study of blood T cells in healthy people across ages. Germline V gene data show CDR1 as MNHNY and CDR2 as SVGAGI (reference sequence). V lost 2 bases, J lost 2 bases, and 3 bases lay in between. This CDR3 has 12 amino acids. Next came a second PCR, run for about 6 to 12 cycles, which used a sample-barcoded 5' primer along with a J-beta primer mix. Using its own MiXCR run on the 5' RACE reads, TCRdb lists one record per CDR3 protein. The sample has more than 900,000 distinct CDR3 sequences, about 29% seen once. The sample was also reused in another study, on T cells of mothers and their children.

The sample comprised blood. The sequence derives from a woman in her thirties or forties in good health. V and J are TRBV6-6 and TRBJ1-1, with unresolved D. CDR3 region: CASSYLNTEAFF. CDR3 DNA sequence: TGTGCCAGCAGTTACCTAAACACTGAAGCTTTCTTT.